A selection of T cell receptor beta chains follows, all from one sample in a study of shared clonotypes between healthy human individuals. Profiling relied on immunoSEQ multiplex PCR, and the TCRdb table lists in-frame clones only, not all of them. The sample yields some 2.4 million clones, 93% seen once. The sequenced sample was naive CD4+ T cells from PBMCs. The receptors shown here come from a man aged 18 to 30 in good health. Some clones in this sample may be carry-over from other donors' samples. The CDR3 runs from the conserved cysteine through the conserved F or W. Fields, in order: V gene, CDR3 length, J gene, clone size, D gene, CDR3 DNA, CDR3 protein. A D gene is named only where the DNA matches it firmly. Size tells how often a clone was seen (once, few, many) or the class of an expanded clone, and some rows leave it out.

v_gene: TRBV28; len: 15; j_gene: TRBJ1-6; abundance: NA; d_gene: TRBD1; CDR3nt: TGTGCCAGCAGCCCTTCTAAGGGGGCAAATTCACCCCTCCACTTT; CDR3aa: CASSPSKGANSPLHF
v_gene: TRBV7-3; len: 15; j_gene: TRBJ2-1; abundance: NA; d_gene: TRBD2; CDR3nt: TGTGCCAGCGGGCTCCTAGCGGGAGTCGGTAATGAGCAGTTCTTC; CDR3aa: CASGLLAGVGNEQFF
v_gene: TRBV19; len: 15; j_gene: TRBJ2-1; abundance: NA; d_gene: NA; CDR3nt: TGTGCCAGTAGTATCTCGGCCAACCCGGATCTCGGGCAGTTCTTC; CDR3aa: CASSISANPDLGQFF
v_gene: TRBV7-2; len: 13; j_gene: TRBJ1-5; abundance: few; d_gene: NA; CDR3nt: TGTGCCAGCAGTCCCTCTACGAGTCAGCCCCAGCATTTT; CDR3aa: CASSPSTSQPQHF
v_gene: TRBV6-5; len: 16; j_gene: TRBJ1-3; abundance: NA; d_gene: NA; CDR3nt: TGTGCCAGCAGTTACTCGTACCTTCCCTCTGGAAACACCATATATTTT; CDR3aa: CASSYSYLPSGNTIYF
v_gene: TRBV7-2; len: 18; j_gene: TRBJ2-3; abundance: NA; d_gene: NA; CDR3nt: TGTGCCAGCAGCCCTGTTCGGGGTCCCCCCATACGCACAGATACGCAGTATTTT; CDR3aa: CASSPVRGPPIRTDTQYF
v_gene: TRBV5-4; len: 14; j_gene: TRBJ2-5; abundance: NA; d_gene: NA; CDR3nt: TGTGCCAGCAGCTTGGCCTCCAGGGGAGAGACCCAGTACTTC; CDR3aa: CASSLASRGETQYF
v_gene: TRBV5-4; len: 16; j_gene: TRBJ2-5; abundance: NA; d_gene: NA; CDR3nt: TGTGCCAGCAGCAGGGGGGCCGAAGGGTTGGGAGAGACCCAGTACTTC; CDR3aa: CASSRGAEGLGETQYF
v_gene: TRBV7-9; len: 15; j_gene: TRBJ1-5; abundance: NA; d_gene: NA; CDR3nt: TGTGCCAGCAGCGAGACGGGACGGAGCAATCAGCCCCAGCATTTT; CDR3aa: CASSETGRSNQPQHF
v_gene: TRBV9; len: 13; j_gene: TRBJ1-4; abundance: NA; d_gene: NA; CDR3nt: TGTGCCAGCAGCGTAGGGGCGAATGAAAAACTGTTTTTT; CDR3aa: CASSVGANEKLFF
v_gene: TRBV28; len: 13; j_gene: TRBJ1-1; abundance: NA; d_gene: NA; CDR3nt: TGTGCCATCGGATTATCAACGAACACTGAAGCTTTCTTT; CDR3aa: CAIGLSTNTEAFF
v_gene: TRBV5-6; len: 16; j_gene: TRBJ2-5; abundance: NA; d_gene: NA; CDR3nt: TGTGCCAGCAGCCGGGTCGAGCTAGCGTACCAAGAGACCCAGTACTTC; CDR3aa: CASSRVELAYQETQYF
v_gene: TRBV4-3; len: 17; j_gene: TRBJ2-6; abundance: NA; d_gene: NA; CDR3nt: TGCGCCAGCAGCCAAGATTTGGCCAGCTCTGGGGCCAACGTCCTGACTTTC; CDR3aa: CASSQDLASSGANVLTF
v_gene: TRBV7-3; len: 14; j_gene: TRBJ2-1; abundance: NA; d_gene: NA; CDR3nt: TGTGCCAGCAGCTTAACGGGGGCGAAAGATGAGCAGTTCTTC; CDR3aa: CASSLTGAKDEQFF
v_gene: TRBV6-1; len: 15; j_gene: TRBJ2-3; abundance: NA; d_gene: TRBD2; CDR3nt: TGTGCCAGCAGAGAGGCGGGGGGCAGCGTCGGGCAGCAGTATTTT; CDR3aa: CASREAGGSVGQQYF
v_gene: TRBV29-1; len: 13; j_gene: TRBJ1-1; abundance: NA; d_gene: NA; CDR3nt: TGCAGCGGGTCGGACACGATGAACACTGAAGCTTTCTTT; CDR3aa: CSGSDTMNTEAFF
v_gene: TRBV28; len: 16; j_gene: TRBJ1-5; abundance: NA; d_gene: NA; CDR3nt: TGTGCCAGCAGTTTATGGGGGGACTGGGGCAATCAGCCCCAGCATTTT; CDR3aa: CASSLWGDWGNQPQHF
v_gene: TRBV6-5; len: 14; j_gene: TRBJ1-5; abundance: NA; d_gene: NA; CDR3nt: TGTGCCAGCAGTTACTCCTATACAGGGCAGCCCCAGCATTTT; CDR3aa: CASSYSYTGQPQHF
v_gene: TRBV9; len: 16; j_gene: TRBJ2-1; abundance: NA; d_gene: TRBD2; CDR3nt: TGTGCCAGCAGCGTAGCTCGGACTAGCGCCTACAATGAGCAGTTCTTC; CDR3aa: CASSVARTSAYNEQFF
v_gene: TRBV7-8; len: 15; j_gene: TRBJ2-1; abundance: NA; d_gene: NA; CDR3nt: TGTGCCAGCAGCCTGAGCGAGAGCTCCTACAATGAGCAGTTCTTC; CDR3aa: CASSLSESSYNEQFF
v_gene: TRBV9; len: 15; j_gene: TRBJ2-7; abundance: once; d_gene: NA; CDR3nt: TGTGCCAGCAGCCCCCGAGTAGCGGCCACCTCCGAGCAGTACTTC; CDR3aa: CASSPRVAATSEQYF
v_gene: TRBV5-1; len: 13; j_gene: TRBJ1-4; abundance: NA; d_gene: NA; CDR3nt: TGCGCCAGCTCCAGGGAGGCTAATGAAAAACTGTTTTTT; CDR3aa: CASSREANEKLFF
v_gene: TRBV5-1; len: 14; j_gene: TRBJ2-1; abundance: NA; d_gene: NA; CDR3nt: TGCGCCAGCAGCTTGGATCGGGTCCTTAATGAGCAGTTCTTC; CDR3aa: CASSLDRVLNEQFF
v_gene: TRBV7-6; len: 13; j_gene: TRBJ1-2; abundance: NA; d_gene: NA; CDR3nt: TGTGCCAGCAGCTATACAGAGAACTATGGCTACACCTTC; CDR3aa: CASSYTENYGYTF
v_gene: TRBV7-9; len: 15; j_gene: TRBJ1-1; abundance: NA; d_gene: TRBD1; CDR3nt: TGTGCCAGCAGCTCGCTGGGACAGTTGAACACTGAAGCTTTCTTT; CDR3aa: CASSSLGQLNTEAFF
v_gene: TRBV18; len: 14; j_gene: TRBJ2-7; abundance: NA; d_gene: NA; CDR3nt: TGTGCCAGCTCACCACTAGCGAGAGGCTACGAGCAGTACTTC; CDR3aa: CASSPLARGYEQYF
v_gene: TRBV28; len: 14; j_gene: TRBJ1-2; abundance: NA; d_gene: NA; CDR3nt: TGTGCCAGCAGCCCTTTGGGAGGGATAGCTGGCTACACCTTC; CDR3aa: CASSPLGGIAGYTF
v_gene: TRBV10-3; len: 14; j_gene: TRBJ1-1; abundance: NA; d_gene: NA; CDR3nt: TGTGCCATCAGTGACGGCCCGGGGACAACTGAAGCTTTCTTT; CDR3aa: CAISDGPGTTEAFF
v_gene: TRBV29-1; len: 13; j_gene: TRBJ1-1; abundance: NA; d_gene: NA; CDR3nt: TGCAGCGTTGAAGGCCGCCTGAACACTGAAGCTTTCTTT; CDR3aa: CSVEGRLNTEAFF
v_gene: TRBV28; len: 15; j_gene: TRBJ2-3; abundance: NA; d_gene: NA; CDR3nt: TGTGCCACGCACCTCTACACGGCCACTACAGATACGCAGTATTTT; CDR3aa: CATHLYTATTDTQYF
v_gene: TRBV15; len: 17; j_gene: TRBJ2-6; abundance: NA; d_gene: TRBD1; CDR3nt: TGTGCCACCAGCAGAGCAGGGGGCGCGGCGGGGGCCAACGTCCTGACTTTC; CDR3aa: CATSRAGGAAGANVLTF
v_gene: TRBV28; len: 15; j_gene: TRBJ2-7; abundance: NA; d_gene: NA; CDR3nt: TGTGCCAGCAGTCTCCCCGGGACACGGTTGCGGGAGCAGTACTTC; CDR3aa: CASSLPGTRLREQYF
v_gene: TRBV7-3; len: 15; j_gene: TRBJ2-5; abundance: NA; d_gene: NA; CDR3nt: TGTGCCAGCAGCTTAGACCGAGCCTCCCAAGAGACCCAGTACTTC; CDR3aa: CASSLDRASQETQYF
v_gene: TRBV4-1; len: 15; j_gene: TRBJ1-2; abundance: NA; d_gene: NA; CDR3nt: TGCGCCAGCAGCCACAACCGGGACGGCTTATATGGCTACACCTTC; CDR3aa: CASSHNRDGLYGYTF
v_gene: TRBV9; len: 13; j_gene: TRBJ2-1; abundance: NA; d_gene: NA; CDR3nt: TGTGCCAGCAGCCCGGCTTCCTACAATGAGCAGTTCTTC; CDR3aa: CASSPASYNEQFF
v_gene: TRBV7-6; len: 17; j_gene: TRBJ2-3; abundance: NA; d_gene: TRBD2; CDR3nt: TGTGCCAGCAGCTCCAACGGACTAGCGGGAGGGCCAGATACGCAGTATTTT; CDR3aa: CASSSNGLAGGPDTQYF
v_gene: TRBV29-1; len: 15; j_gene: TRBJ1-2; abundance: once; d_gene: TRBD1; CDR3nt: TGCAGCGTTCTTCGTGGGACAGGACTTAACTATGGCTACACCTTC; CDR3aa: CSVLRGTGLNYGYTF
v_gene: TRBV6-5; len: 14; j_gene: TRBJ2-4; abundance: once; d_gene: NA; CDR3nt: TGTGCCAGCAGCCCCGGACCAGCCAAAAACATTCAGTACTTC; CDR3aa: CASSPGPAKNIQYF
v_gene: TRBV11-3; len: 13; j_gene: TRBJ2-2; abundance: NA; d_gene: NA; CDR3nt: TGTGCCAGCAGCCCAAGGGCTGCCGGGGAGCTGTTTTTT; CDR3aa: CASSPRAAGELFF
v_gene: TRBV9; len: 14; j_gene: TRBJ2-5; abundance: NA; d_gene: NA; CDR3nt: TGTGCCAGCAGCGTAGTCGACAGCCAAGAGACCCAGTACTTC; CDR3aa: CASSVVDSQETQYF
v_gene: TRBV19; len: 15; j_gene: TRBJ2-7; abundance: NA; d_gene: TRBD2; CDR3nt: TGTGCCAGTACTTCTGGTAGCGGGCTGACCTACGAGCAGTACTTC; CDR3aa: CASTSGSGLTYEQYF
v_gene: TRBV14; len: 16; j_gene: TRBJ2-5; abundance: NA; d_gene: NA; CDR3nt: TGTGCCAGCAGCCAAGAATGGGCATCGGCGCAAGAGACCCAGTACTTC; CDR3aa: CASSQEWASAQETQYF
v_gene: TRBV27; len: 15; j_gene: TRBJ2-7; abundance: NA; d_gene: TRBD2; CDR3nt: TGTGCCAGCAGTTTCGCGGGAGCAGGGCCCAACGAGCAGTACTTC; CDR3aa: CASSFAGAGPNEQYF
v_gene: TRBV5-6; len: 13; j_gene: TRBJ2-5; abundance: NA; d_gene: NA; CDR3nt: TGTGCCAGCAGCTTGGCAGGCGGAGAGACCCAGTACTTC; CDR3aa: CASSLAGGETQYF
v_gene: TRBV4-1; len: 13; j_gene: TRBJ2-5; abundance: NA; d_gene: NA; CDR3nt: TGCGCCAGCAGCCAAGATAATGTGCAGACCCAGTACTTC; CDR3aa: CASSQDNVQTQYF
v_gene: TRBV5-1; len: 15; j_gene: TRBJ2-1; abundance: NA; d_gene: TRBD2; CDR3nt: TGCGCCAGCAGCCGAAATACCGGGACTAGCGGGGAGCAGTTCTTC; CDR3aa: CASSRNTGTSGEQFF
v_gene: TRBV4-3; len: 13; j_gene: TRBJ1-5; abundance: once; d_gene: NA; CDR3nt: TGCGCCAGCAGCCAAGAAAGGTATCAGCCCCAGCATTTT; CDR3aa: CASSQERYQPQHF
v_gene: TRBV11-2; len: 13; j_gene: TRBJ2-5; abundance: NA; d_gene: NA; CDR3nt: TGTGCCAGCTCCAGGGTGATCCAAGAGACCCAGTACTTC; CDR3aa: CASSRVIQETQYF
v_gene: TRBV7-9; len: 14; j_gene: TRBJ1-2; abundance: few; d_gene: TRBD1; CDR3nt: TGTGCCAGCAGCGGGACAGGGGGCGCAGGTGGCTACACCTTC; CDR3aa: CASSGTGGAGGYTF
v_gene: TRBV30; len: 13; j_gene: TRBJ1-2; abundance: NA; d_gene: TRBD1; CDR3nt: TGTGCCTGGAGTCCGGGACAGGGCCCTGGCTACACCTTC; CDR3aa: CAWSPGQGPGYTF
v_gene: TRBV28; len: 12; j_gene: TRBJ1-1; abundance: NA; d_gene: NA; CDR3nt: TGTGCCAGCAGTTTAGAGGTGGGACAAGCTTTCTTT; CDR3aa: CASSLEVGQAFF